The source of this T cell receptor (beta chain) is a study of cytomegalovirus exposure and HLA in healthy donors. Both 60 Vbeta primers and 13 Jbeta primers went into the PCR. TCRdb keeps only in-frame clones here, not all; method: immunoSEQ multiplex PCR. The sample lists roughly 180,000 clones, under 9.5% occurring once. Study outcomes and limitations: TCR beta sequences numbering around 15,000 were associated with HLA alleles at 0.05 false discovery rate in a later analysis. It has been reported that TCR beta sequences accurately predicted the HLA-A and HLA-B alleles of most subjects. Sequencing had likely introduced a cluster of highly shared sequence variants as an artifact. The study dropped some indistinguishable V segments, TRBV6-2 and TRBV6-3 among them.

This clone was counted a few times. What it recognizes is unknown. V dropped 1 base and J dropped 4 bases, with 13 bases sitting between them. The CDR3 is 15 residues long. Germline CDR1 reads SGHAT; CDR2 reads FQNNGV. Sequencing was done on a sample of PBMCs. The sequence derives from a woman younger than 45 in good health and CMV-seropositive. The J gene is TRBJ1-2, the V gene TRBV11-2; TRBD1 is a possible D gene (5 bases). CDR3 DNA: TGTGCCAGCAGCTTAGTGGCCAGGGAGGGCTATGGCTACACCTTC. It translates to CASSLVAREGYGYTF.